The clone carrying this T cell receptor (beta chain) was seen ten or more times. Authors' data handling: Reference gene primer amplification in the assay estimated nucleated cell counts. Here immunoSEQ multiplex PCR was the method, and the copy in TCRdb shows in-frame clones only, minus some. From that table come the V and J calls and clone size; the DNA was used to work out D and trimming. The data contain tens of thousands of clones, about 90% of them singletons. The data were obtained in a study of blood T cell repertoires in COVID-19. Study at large: Donors in the United States, Italy and Spain gave samples during acute or convalescent COVID-19. The cDNA or gDNA used as material had been derived from T cells, B-cell-depleted T cells, or PBMCs.

The germline gives CDR1 SGHAT, CDR2 FQNNGV. V was cut by 5 bases and J by 3 bases, with 13 bases left in between. The CDR3 runs to 15 residues. The sample consisted of peripheral blood. The chain carries TRBV11-2 and TRBJ1-4, with D possibly TRBD1 on 5 matching bases. The receptor was derived from a human donor in a cohort sampled during active COVID-19. CDR3 loop: CASSPQGGANEKLFF. CDR3 in DNA: TGTGCCAGCAGCCCGCAGGGCGGCGCTAATGAAAAACTGTTTTTT.